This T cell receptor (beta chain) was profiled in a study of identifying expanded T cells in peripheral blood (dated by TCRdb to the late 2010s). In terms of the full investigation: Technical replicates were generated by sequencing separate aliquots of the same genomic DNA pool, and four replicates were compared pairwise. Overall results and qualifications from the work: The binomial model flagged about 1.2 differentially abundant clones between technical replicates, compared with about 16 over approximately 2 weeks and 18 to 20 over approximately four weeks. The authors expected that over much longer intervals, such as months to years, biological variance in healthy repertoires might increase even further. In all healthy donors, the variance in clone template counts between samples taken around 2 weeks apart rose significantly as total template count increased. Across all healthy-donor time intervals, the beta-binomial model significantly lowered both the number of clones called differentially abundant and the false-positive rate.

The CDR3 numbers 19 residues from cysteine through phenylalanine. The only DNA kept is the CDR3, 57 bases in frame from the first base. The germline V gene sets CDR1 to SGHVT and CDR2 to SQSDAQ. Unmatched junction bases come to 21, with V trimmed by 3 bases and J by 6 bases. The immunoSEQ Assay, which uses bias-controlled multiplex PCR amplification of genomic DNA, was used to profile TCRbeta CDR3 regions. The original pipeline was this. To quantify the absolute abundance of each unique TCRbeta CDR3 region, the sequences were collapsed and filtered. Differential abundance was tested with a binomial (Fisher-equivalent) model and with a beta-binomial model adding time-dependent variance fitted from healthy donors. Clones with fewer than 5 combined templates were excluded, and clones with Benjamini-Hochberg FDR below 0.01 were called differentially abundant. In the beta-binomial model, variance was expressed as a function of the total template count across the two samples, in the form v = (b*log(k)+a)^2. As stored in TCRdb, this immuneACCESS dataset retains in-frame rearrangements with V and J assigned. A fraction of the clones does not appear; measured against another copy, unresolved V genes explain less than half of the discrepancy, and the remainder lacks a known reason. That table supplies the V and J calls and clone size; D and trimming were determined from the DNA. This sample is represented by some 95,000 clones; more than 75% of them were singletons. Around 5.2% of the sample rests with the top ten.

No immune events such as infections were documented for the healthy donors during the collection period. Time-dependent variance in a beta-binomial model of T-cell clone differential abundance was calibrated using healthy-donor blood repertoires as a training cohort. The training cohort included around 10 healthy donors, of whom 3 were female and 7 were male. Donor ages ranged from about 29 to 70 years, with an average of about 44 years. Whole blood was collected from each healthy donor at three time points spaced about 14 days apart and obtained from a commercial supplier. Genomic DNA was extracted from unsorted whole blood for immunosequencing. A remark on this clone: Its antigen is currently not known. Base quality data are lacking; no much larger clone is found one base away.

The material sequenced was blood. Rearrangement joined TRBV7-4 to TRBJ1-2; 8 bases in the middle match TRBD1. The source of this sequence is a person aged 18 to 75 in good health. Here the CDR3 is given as CASSFQDREIRLLCHGYTF. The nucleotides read TGTGCCAGCAGCTTCCAGGACAGGGAAATCCGCTTGTTGTGTCATGGCTACACCTTC.